This T cell receptor beta chain was sequenced during a study of human T cells and chemical hapten exposure. Study as a whole: Each week of the roughly 25-week study, patients had diphenylcyclopropenone applied to the scalp. General observations from the study: Significantly more large CDR3 similarity clusters were formed by expanded TCRs than by controls.

In germline, CDR1 is KGHSH, CDR2 LQKENI. Trimming left V 5 bases short and J 3 bases short, with 16 bases between. This CDR3 contains 15 residues. Time point here: patch test 1, 2 weeks after DPC sensitization. As for treatment: therapeutic diphenylcyclopropenone sensitization with weekly scalp DPC. The drawing of blood occurred before each patch test was applied. Alopecia patients between 18 and 70 years old and suitable for DPC were used as donors. Each CDR3 protein is one row after TCRdb ran MiXCR on the RACE reads. Of 300,000 to 450,000 distinct CDR3 sequences in the sample, around 5% are singletons; the top ten hold under 2.5%. This clonotype has a count of ten or more. What it binds is not known.

The receptor's source is a woman aged 45-60 years with alopecia areata. Some clones in this sample may be carry-over from other donors' samples. The sample was whole blood, taken in connection with sensitization to the hapten diphenylcyclopropenone (DPC). The rearrangement uses TRBV18 and TRBJ1-2; TRBD1 might be the D (5 bases). Here the CDR3 reads CASSAYSQDYYGYTF. The CDR3 coding sequence is TGTGCCAGCTCAGCATACTCACAGGACTACTATGGCTACACCTTC.